Sequencing of this TCR beta chain was carried out in a study of radiotherapy plus CTLA-4 blockade in lung cancer. Libraries were prepared by immunoSEQ multiplex PCR; TCRdb keeps only in-frame clonotypes and omits some of them. The sample holds tens of thousands of clones, 65% to 80% seen once. With ipilimumab providing CTLA-4 blockade, focal radiation was administered to patients who had chemo-refractory metastatic non-small-cell lung cancer. This specimen consisted of peripheral blood, obtained from a patient treated with radiotherapy plus ipilimumab. The source is a human donor with non-small cell lung cancer who had a complete response to radiotherapy plus ipilimumab.

CDR3 sequence: CASSRVGTGSSGANVLTF. CDR3 nucleotide sequence: TGCGCCAGCAGCAGGGTGGGGACGGGGAGCTCTGGGGCCAACGTCCTGACTTTC. The chain employs TRBV5-1 and TRBJ2-6, with D perhaps TRBD1 or TRBD2 (5 bases each). With 4 bases removed from V and 0 bases from J, the gap between germline ends came to 17 bases. Per germline, CDR1 SGHRS and CDR2 YFSETQ. This CDR3 is built from 18 residues.